One and the same sample provided the 18 T cell receptor beta chains below, sequenced in a study of neoadjuvant anti-PD-1 for oral cavity cancer. TCRdb's copy holds only in-frame clones and misses some; the assay was immunoSEQ multiplex PCR. The sample gives about 80,000 clones, under 90% of which show up once; around 3.2% is in the top ten. This material consisted of PBMCs, taken before nivolumab (anti-PD-1) treatment. The receptors were sampled from a person aged 35-79 years with oral cavity squamous cell carcinoma.

J is TRBJ2-7 and V is TRBV4-2; 10 positions agree with TRBD2. The J segment lost 3 bases and the V segment lost 0 bases, leaving 5 bases of the junction unmatched. Germline CDR1 and CDR2: LGHNA and YNFKEQ. The CDR3 loop spans 16 amino acids. CDR3 coding DNA: TGTGCCAGCAGCCAAGAGATTCTAGCGGGAGTCTACGAGCAGTACTTC. Its protein product is CASSQEILAGVYEQYF.

The chain couples TRBV29-1 to TRBJ2-7, with D unclear. The CDR3 spans 13 residues. V lost 0 bases to trimming and J lost 1 base, with 7 bases between them. CDR1 and CDR2 from the germline V gene are SQVTM and ANQGSEA. The CDR3 DNA follows: TGCAGCGTTGAAGATTCCCTTTCCTACGAGCAGTACTTC. It translates to CSVEDSLSYEQYF.

The chain recombines TRBV30 with TRBJ2-3; the match to TRBD2 covers 9 bases. Germline CDR1 and CDR2: GTSNPN and SVGIG (reference sequence). V was pared by 2 bases and J by 3 bases, with 0 bases of the junction left unmatched. The CDR3 is 13 amino acids. CDR3 residues: CAWSLAGTDTQYF. In DNA, the CDR3 is TGTGCCTGGAGTCTAGCGGGAACAGATACGCAGTATTTT.

The V and J genes are TRBV6-7 and TRBJ1-5; 10 bases fit TRBD1. TRBV6-7 falls under the ORF class, with uncertain function. CDR3 length: 14 amino acids. The J segment lost 9 bases and the V segment lost 4 bases, leaving 6 bases of the junction unmatched. The CDR3 DNA reads as TGTGCCAGCAGTTTCGACAGGGGGCTGAGGCCCCAGCATTTT. It codes for CASSFDRGLRPQHF.

This chain uses TRBV2 with TRBJ1-5, with a tentative D call TRBD1 (5 bases). Deletions cut 3 bases from V and 2 bases from J, with 8 bases between. This CDR3 is built from 14 residues. Germline CDR1 reads SNHLY; CDR2 reads FYNNEI. The CDR3 bases are TGTGCCAGCAGTGATGCGGGGGGCAATCAGCCCCAGCATTTT. Its translation: CASSDAGGNQPQHF. The whole variable domain, remainder taken from reference TRBV2 and TRBJ1-5, is EPEVTQTPSHQVTQMGQEVILRCVPISNHLYFYWYRQILGQKVEFLVSFYNNEISEKSEIFDDQFSVERPDGSNFTLKIRSTKLEDSAMYFCASSDAGGNQPQHFGDGTRLSIL.

The genes are TRBV6-1 and TRBJ2-7, with 11 bases that match TRBD1. This CDR3 has 15 amino acids. Germline V CDR1 and CDR2: MNHNS, SASEGT. Losses at the gene ends were 4 bases for V and 7 bases for J; bases not matched to a gene: 9. CDR3 DNA sequence: TGTGCCAGCAGTGCCTCTTCCGGGACAGGGGGTGAGCAGTACTTC. Protein product: CASSASSGTGGEQYF.

The chain joins TRBV30 to TRBJ1-5; D may be TRBD1 (6 bases). V lost 0 bases to trimming and J lost 0 bases, with 12 bases between them. The CDR3 contains 16 residues. The germline CDR1 and CDR2 sequences are GTSNPN and SVGIG (reference sequence). In DNA form, the CDR3 reads TGTGCCTGGAGTGTAGGGCAGGGGTTTAGCAATCAGCCCCAGCATTTT. This translates into CAWSVGQGFSNQPQHF.

The V call is TRBV9, the J call TRBJ1-1, with D possibly matching TRBD1 (6 bases). The germline V gene encodes CDR1 SGDLS and CDR2 YYNGEE. V lost 4 bases and J lost 0, with 13 bases in between. There are 15 residues in the CDR3. Written as DNA, the CDR3 is TGTGCCAGCAGCTCAGGACAGACTCTGAACACTGAAGCTTTCTTT. This codes for CASSSGQTLNTEAFF.

V is TRBV7-9 and J is TRBJ2-2; weak D call: TRBD1 (6 bases). Germline CDR1 and CDR2: SEHNR and FQNEAQ (reference sequence). Between the trimmed V and J ends, which lost 0 bases and 6 bases, there was a span of 14 bases. CDR3 length: 16 residues. In nucleotides, the CDR3 is TGTGCCAGCAGCTTAGCTGCACAGGGTGTTCCCGGGGAGCTGTTTTTT. Protein product: CASSLAAQGVPGELFF.

The CDR3 loop reads CASRSDRGDEKLFF. DNA of the CDR3: TGTGCCAGCAGGTCCGACAGGGGTGATGAAAAACTGTTTTTT. The chain carries TRBV11-1 and TRBJ1-4, with 8 bases matching TRBD1. The CDR3 loop spans 14 amino acids. V dropped 6 bases and J dropped 6; count of bases not matched to a gene: 6. The germline V gene encodes CDR1 SGHAT and CDR2 FQDESV (reference sequence). Full variable domain (rest looked up from reference TRBV11-1 and TRBJ1-4): EAEVAQSPRYKITEKSQAVAFWCDPISGHATLYWYRQILGQGPELLVQFQDESVVDDSQLPKDRFSAERLKGVDSTLKIQPAELGDSAMYLCASRSDRGDEKLFFGSGTQLSVL.

V gene TRBV27 combines with J gene TRBJ1-2, with a possible D match to TRBD1 (6 bases). Looked up from germline, CDR1 is MNHEY and CDR2 is SMNVEV (reference sequence). The CDR3 has 15 amino acids. V lost 8 bases and J 5 bases, leaving 21 bases between the germline ends. CDR3 in amino acids: CASGRQGLGEYGYTF. The CDR3 nucleotides read TGTGCCAGCGGGAGGCAGGGGCTGGGGGAGTATGGCTACACCTTC.

This chain uses TRBV5-1 with TRBJ2-5; perhaps TRBD2 as D (6 bases). The V gene's germline CDR1 is SGHRS and CDR2 YFSETQ. This CDR3 spans 16 amino acids. V was shortened by 0 bases and J by 5 bases, with 17 bases between the two germline ends. The CDR3: CASSLEGGPGGETQYF. CDR3 coding DNA: TGCGCCAGCAGCTTGGAGGGCGGACCCGGAGGGGAGACCCAGTACTTC.

This chain connects TRBV20-1 to TRBJ1-1; no clear D. V was clipped by 3 bases and J by 7 bases, with 6 bases between them. Germline lookup yields CDR1 DFQATT and CDR2 SNEGSKA (reference sequence). CDR3 length: 10 amino acids. DNA for the CDR3: TGCAGTGCTAGTAAGGATGAAGCTTTCTTT. Translating it yields CSASKDEAFF.

There are a few counts of this clone. The chain couples TRBV5-4 to TRBJ2-2; TRBD1 matches at 7 bases. The CDR3 has 14 residues. Unmatched junction bases numbered 5, after V lost 7 bases and J lost 2 bases. Germline CDR1 reads SGHNT; CDR2 reads YYREEE (reference sequence). The CDR3 nucleotides read TGTGCCAGCGGGACAGAGAGAAACACCGGGGAGCTGTTTTTT. Encoded protein: CASGTERNTGELFF. The whole variable domain, remainder taken from reference TRBV5-4 and TRBJ2-2, is ETGVTQSPTHLIKTRGQQVTLRCSSQSGHNTVSWYQQALGQGPQFIFQYYREEENGRGNFPPRFSGLQFPNYSSELNVNALELDDSALYLCASGTERNTGELFFGEGSRLTVL.

The chain joins TRBV14 to TRBJ2-3; 8 nucleotides match TRBD2. With 4 bases clipped from V and 1 base from J, the junction kept 1 base outside the gene matches. Germline V gene sequence: CDR1 SGHDN, CDR2 FVKESK. The CDR3 totals 14 residues. The CDR3 here is CASSPAGGTDTQYF. The CDR3, as DNA: TGTGCCAGCAGCCCAGCGGGAGGCACAGATACGCAGTATTTT.

This clone occurred once. V gene TRBV2 combines with J gene TRBJ1-5; 9 bases line up with TRBD1. This CDR3 is built from 13 residues. J was trimmed by 6 bases and V by 6 bases; bases with no gene match: 3. CDR1 and CDR2 (germline): SNHLY, FYNNEI. The CDR3 spells CASRGQGGQPQHF. CDR3 DNA sequence: TGTGCCAGCAGGGGACAGGGAGGTCAGCCCCAGCATTTT.

This clone has just a few counts. The chain has TRBV6-5 and TRBJ2-1, with a weak D call TRBD2 (6 bases). CDR1 and CDR2 (germline): MNHEY, SVGAGI. This CDR3 is built from 16 residues. Trimming left V 0 bases short and J 5 bases short, with 14 bases between. CDR3 DNA: TGTGCCAGCAGTTACTCGAAGGGAGGACTTGACAATGAGCAGTTCTTC. Translating it yields CASSYSKGGLDNEQFF.

V is TRBV30 and J is TRBJ2-1, with 12 bases matching TRBD2. J lost 7 bases, V lost 0 bases, and 16 bases had no gene match. Germline CDR1 reads GTSNPN; CDR2 reads SVGIG (reference sequence). The CDR3 is made up of 19 amino acids. CDR3 sequence (DNA): TGTGCCTGGAGTGTCCTCGGGCTAGCGGGAGGGGGAAGGCTTAATGAGCAGTTCTTC. It translates to CAWSVLGLAGGGRLNEQFF.